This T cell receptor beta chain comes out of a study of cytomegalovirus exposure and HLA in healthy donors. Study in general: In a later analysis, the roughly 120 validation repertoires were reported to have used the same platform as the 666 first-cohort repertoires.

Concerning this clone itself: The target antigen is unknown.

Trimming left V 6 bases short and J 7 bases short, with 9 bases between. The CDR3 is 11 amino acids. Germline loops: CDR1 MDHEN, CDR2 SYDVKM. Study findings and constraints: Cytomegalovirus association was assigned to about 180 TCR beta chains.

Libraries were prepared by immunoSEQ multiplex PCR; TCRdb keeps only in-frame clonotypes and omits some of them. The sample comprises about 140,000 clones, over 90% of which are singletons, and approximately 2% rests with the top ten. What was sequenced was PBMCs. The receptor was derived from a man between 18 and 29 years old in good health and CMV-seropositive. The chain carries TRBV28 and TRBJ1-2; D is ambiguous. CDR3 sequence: CASSLTGGYTF. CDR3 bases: TGTGCCAGCAGCCTCACGGGTGGCTACACCTTC.